The table lists the clone carrying this T cell receptor beta chain with many counts. This sample was included in a study of T cells in Graves' hyperthyroidism and ophthalmopathy. Per the germline V gene, CDR1 is SGHAT and CDR2 is FQNNGV. Trimming shortened V by 3 bases and J by 6 bases, and 21 bases separated the two germline ends. The CDR3 is 17 amino acids. Amplification yielded TCR beta CDR3 regions, with RNA transcripts as the source. HTBI primers drove first-round RT-PCR of the TCR CDR3. Via MiXCR, TCRdb re-called the multiplex PCR reads, giving one row per CDR3 protein. The table records 550,000 to 600,000 distinct CDR3 sequences, around 15% of them present only once.

The sample taken for sequencing was blood. The TCR sequence derives from a woman younger than 35 with Graves' hyperthyroidism. V is TRBV11-2 and J is TRBJ2-1; D is possibly TRBD2 (5 bases). The CDR3 reads CASSFEIWQVAGNEQFF. DNA of the CDR3: TGTGCCAGCAGCTTCGAGATTTGGCAGGTCGCGGGCAATGAGCAGTTCTTC.